Given below is one T cell receptor beta chain in context. The data are from a study of brain T cells in children with intractable seizures. The junction had 13 bases not matched to a gene; V was cut back by 8 bases and J by 6 bases. CDR3 length: 15 amino acids. Germline CDR1 reads GTSNPN; CDR2 reads SVGIG (reference sequence). Repertoires were generated with immunoSEQ multiplex PCR, while TCRdb's copy carries only in-frame clones and drops some. Of about 64,000 clones in the sample, 90% to 96% are singletons; the top ten hold more than 0.35%. Sequencing was limited to surgery cases with top T cell transcript signatures in brain tissue.

This TCR was recovered from a boy under two years old with focal cortical dysplasia and intractable seizures. The chain uses TRBV30 and TRBJ2-3; 11 bases match TRBD1. This sample comprised peripheral blood, obtained at surgery. In nucleotides, the CDR3 is TGTGCCCCGATGACCCCGGGACAGGGGGTCGATACGCAGTATTTT. Its translation: CAPMTPGQGVDTQYF. Filled out from reference TRBV30 and TRBJ2-3, the complete variable domain reads SQTIHQWPATLVQPVGSPLSLECTVEGTSNPNLYWYRQAAGRGLQLLFYSVGIGQISSEVPQNLSASRPQDRQFILSSKKLLLSDSGFYLCAPMTPGQGVDTQYFGPGTRLTVL.